The sequence of this T cell receptor beta chain was determined in a study of T cell repertoires in cytomegalovirus infection. About the research overall: Used in the study were CMV epitopes, some recently identified and HLA-C-restricted, others well-studied and HLA-B-restricted. Public signatures in TCR beta pointed to CMV infection and matching HLA type. Study outcomes and limitations: People with CMV and the relevant HLA were identified by cumulative public TCR beta family frequency.

V shed 2 bases and J shed 4 bases, with 15 bases lying between them. Germline CDR1 LNHDA, CDR2 SQIVND (reference sequence). The CDR3 has 16 amino acids. TCRdb reprocessed the reads via MiXCR and lists one record per CDR3 protein. Among hundreds of thousands of distinct CDR3 sequences listed, approximately 32% were seen once. Details on this clonotype: Its specificity is unknown.

This specimen consisted of cultured CD8+ T cells from PBMCs, obtained from culture after CMV antigen stimulation. This receptor was obtained from a human donor in good health (CMV status not recorded). Some clones in this sample may be carry-over from other donors' samples. This chain links TRBV19 with TRBJ1-5; tentative D call: TRBD1 (5 bases). CDR3 in DNA: TGTGCCAGTAGTATAAAAGTTGGCAGGGTAAATCAGCCCCAGCATTTT. Its protein is CASSIKVGRVNQPQHF.